These 21 T cell receptor beta chains were sequenced from one sample in a study of beta chain features in type 1 diabetes. All of the isolated RNA was reverse transcribed, so expressed TCRB transcripts were sequenced. The assay was immunoSEQ multiplex PCR, and TCRdb's table has in-frame clones only and misses some. The repertoire holds around 58,000 clones, 59% seen once, with 2% to 2.5% in the top ten. Sequenced: Tregs from blood. These receptor sequences come from a woman under 30 in good health.

The chain joins TRBV29-1 to TRBJ2-3, with D possibly matching TRBD2 (6 bases). The CDR3 runs 13 residues. The V gene's germline CDR1 is SQVTM and CDR2 ANQGSEA. Trimming removed 4 bases from V and 2 bases from J, with 10 bases in between. The CDR3 region is CSVGGGTTDTQYF. CDR3 coding DNA: TGCAGCGTTGGGGGCGGGACCACAGATACGCAGTATTTT.

V is TRBV5-6 and J is TRBJ2-7; 8 positions match TRBD1. This CDR3 contains 13 residues. V shed 4 bases and J 3 bases; nucleotides not matched to a gene: 3. Per the germline V gene, CDR1 is SGHDT and CDR2 is YYEEEE. The CDR3 DNA is TGTGCCAGCAGCGACAGGGGCGGCTACGAGCAGTACTTC. It translates to CASSDRGGYEQYF.

The chain employs TRBV18 and TRBJ1-1; 12 bases fit TRBD1. The CDR3 spans 18 residues. Germline values: CDR1 KGHSH, CDR2 LQKENI. V lost 1 base, J lost 3 bases, and 9 bases stayed unmatched. Here the CDR3 DNA reads TGTGCCAGCTCACCACTGCGGGACAGGGGGCGATGGGACACTGAAGCTTTCTTT. This gives the protein CASSPLRDRGRWDTEAFF.

The gene calls are TRBV30 and TRBJ2-6; D is unresolved. Between the trimmed V and J ends, which lost 4 bases and 0 bases, there was a span of 10 bases. The CDR3 is 15 residues long. Germline V gives CDR1 GTSNPN, CDR2 SVGIG (reference sequence). The CDR3 sequence: CAWTGYLSGANVLTF. CDR3 nucleotide sequence: TGTGCCTGGACAGGATATCTCTCTGGGGCCAACGTCCTGACTTTC.

This clone has more than one count but fewer than ten. The gene calls are TRBV4-3 and TRBJ2-3, with 12 bases aligning to TRBD1. The germline CDR1 and CDR2 sequences are LGHNA and YSLEER. J was trimmed by 12 bases and V by 2 bases; bases with no gene match: 9. The CDR3 sequence is 15 residues long. The CDR3 coding sequence is TGCGCCAGCAGCCAATCCGGGACAGGGGGCGAATTACAGTATTTT. Encoded protein: CASSQSGTGGELQYF.

V is TRBV5-1 and J is TRBJ2-7; TRBD1 might be the D (5 bases). The V end lost 0 bases, the J end lost 5 bases, and 12 bases lay between the germline ends. The CDR3 contains 14 residues. CDR1 and CDR2 from the germline V gene are SGHRS and YFSETQ. The CDR3 region is CASSLGRQSNEQYF. The CDR3 DNA sequence: TGCGCCAGCAGCTTGGGTCGACAGTCTAACGAGCAGTACTTC. Looking up the rest from reference TRBV5-1 and TRBJ2-7 gives the full variable domain: KAGVTQTPRYLIKTRGQQVTLSCSPISGHRSVSWYQQTPGQGLQFLFEYFSETQRNKGNFPGRFSGRQFSNSRSEMNVSTLELGDSALYLCASSLGRQSNEQYFGPGTRLTVT.

V is TRBV6-6 and J is TRBJ2-5; 8 bases are a match to TRBD2. V gave up 0 bases and J gave up 5 bases; unmatched junction bases: 8. The germline CDR1 and CDR2 sequences are MNHNY and SVGAGI (reference sequence). The CDR3 totals 16 residues. CDR3 bases: TGTGCCAGCAGTTACTCGACGGCGGGGGGAAGGGAGACCCAGTACTTC. This codes for CASSYSTAGGRETQYF.

The rearrangement links TRBV10-1 to TRBJ1-1, with D possibly being TRBD1 (5 bases). The CDR3 totals 12 residues. V was clipped by 6 bases and J by 4 bases, with 9 bases between them. The germline V gene has CDR1 WNHNN and CDR2 SYGVQD (reference sequence). The chain's CDR3 is CASSDSFTEAFF. The CDR3 bases are TGCGCCAGCAGCGACAGTTTCACTGAAGCTTTCTTT.

This clone showed up just once. The chain links TRBV25-1 to TRBJ2-7; TRBD2 matches at 7 bases. Germline V gene lookup returns CDR1 MGHDK and CDR2 SYGVNS. This CDR3 is 14 amino acids long. The J segment lost 4 bases and the V segment lost 6 bases, leaving 9 bases of the junction unmatched. The CDR3 spells CASSSRDYEYEQYF. In DNA form, the CDR3 reads TGTGCCAGCAGCTCCCGGGACTATGAGTACGAGCAGTACTTC.

This clone was observed a single time. The genes are TRBV11-2 and TRBJ2-1; D not resolved. Germline CDR1 and CDR2: SGHAT and FQNNGV. The V gene lost 5 bases and the J gene lost 9 bases, with 11 bases spanning the gap. This CDR3 is built from 12 residues. The CDR3 loop reads CASSPSRSEQFF. CDR3 nucleotide sequence: TGTGCCAGCAGCCCTTCTCGTAGTGAGCAGTTCTTC.

The sample holds a few counts of this clone. The chain couples TRBV18 to TRBJ2-7; D perhaps matches TRBD1 (5 bases). Looked up from germline, CDR1 is KGHSH and CDR2 is LQKENI. This CDR3 has 12 residues. V was shortened by 3 bases and J by 6 bases, with 9 bases between the two germline ends. In DNA form, the CDR3 reads TGTGCCAGCTCACCGAGAAGGGGCGAGCAGTACTTC. This gives the protein CASSPRRGEQYF.

V gene TRBV29-1 combines with J gene TRBJ1-5, with 8 nucleotides matching TRBD1. Germline V gene data show CDR1 as SQVTM and CDR2 as ANQGSEA. The CDR3 length is 15 residues. Trimming removed 6 bases from V and 6 bases from J; junction bases left unmatched: 13. The CDR3 loop is CSVTFDRGRRQPQHF. CDR3 nucleotides: TGCAGCGTCACCTTCGACAGGGGACGGCGTCAGCCCCAGCATTTT. Full variable domain (missing parts from reference TRBV29-1 and TRBJ1-5): SAVISQKPSRDICQRGTSLTIQCQVDSQVTMMFWYRQQPGQSLTLIATANQGSEATYESGFVIDKFPISRPNLTFSTLTVSNMSPEDSSIYLCSVTFDRGRRQPQHFGDGTRLSIL.

This clone occurred a few times. The genes are TRBV5-1 and TRBJ2-5, with D tentatively TRBD2 (6 bases). The V and J ends lost 0 bases and 1 base respectively, with 13 bases between them. This CDR3 has 16 residues. Germline-derived CDR1 and CDR2 are SGHRS and YFSETQ. The CDR3 sequence is CASSLGGLATQETQYF. CDR3 DNA sequence: TGCGCCAGCAGCTTGGGGGGACTCGCTACCCAAGAGACCCAGTACTTC.

The chain recombines TRBV7-3 with TRBJ2-2, with unresolved D. V dropped 4 bases and J dropped 6 bases, with 6 bases sitting between them. This CDR3 spans 12 amino acids. Germline V gene lookup returns CDR1 SGHTA and CDR2 FQGTGA. As DNA, the CDR3 is TGTGCCAGCAGCTCCCCTCCCGGGGAGCTGTTTTTT. Residues: CASSSPPGELFF.

This clone was counted between two and nine times. The CDR3 protein is CASSAKRELPSYEQYF. The CDR3 coding sequence is TGTGCCAGCAGCGCCAAGCGGGAGTTACCCTCCTACGAGCAGTACTTC. The chain recombines TRBV7-8 with TRBJ2-7; the match to TRBD2 covers 8 bases. The ends lost 5 bases at V and 0 bases at J; junction bases unmatched: 9. There are 16 residues in the CDR3. Germline V CDR1 and CDR2: SGHVS, FQNEAQ.

The V gene is TRBV18, the J gene TRBJ2-5; tentative D call: TRBD2 (5 bases). CDR1 KGHSH and CDR2 LQKENI come from the germline V gene. V shed 4 bases and J shed 1 base, with 13 bases lying between them. This CDR3 region has 15 residues. The DNA of the CDR3 is TGTGCCAGCTCACTTGCAATACGGGGCCAAGAGACCCAGTACTTC. Translated, it gives CASSLAIRGQETQYF.

V gene TRBV7-2 combines with J gene TRBJ2-4; D remains ambiguous. In germline, CDR1 is SGHTA, CDR2 FQGNSA. The CDR3 extends over 11 amino acids. V lost 3 bases and J 8 bases, leaving 5 bases between the germline ends. The CDR3 bases are TGTGCCAGCAGCTTGCTAGACATTCAGTACTTC. It is translated as CASSLLDIQYF.

This chain uses TRBV5-1 with TRBJ2-1, with 12 bases fitting TRBD2. This CDR3 region has 16 residues. The V gene end was trimmed by 2 bases and the J gene end by 9 bases; junction bases not matched to a gene: 9. Germline assignment: CDR1 SGHRS and CDR2 YFSETQ. The CDR3, as DNA: TGCGCCAGCAGCTTCCAGACTAGCGGGGGTCTGAGTGAGCAGTTCTTC. Amino acid sequence: CASSFQTSGGLSEQFF. Complete variable domain (other parts from reference TRBV5-1 and TRBJ2-1): KAGVTQTPRYLIKTRGQQVTLSCSPISGHRSVSWYQQTPGQGLQFLFEYFSETQRNKGNFPGRFSGRQFSNSRSEMNVSTLELGDSALYLCASSFQTSGGLSEQFFGPGTRLTVL.

The chain carries TRBV10-3 and TRBJ1-5, with TRBD1 as a possible D gene (5 bases). CDR1 is ENHRY and CDR2 is SYGVKD in the germline V gene. V lost 0 bases, J lost 6 bases, and 15 bases lay in between. This CDR3 contains 16 residues. The CDR3 region is CAISESAGGSGQPQHF. The DNA of the CDR3 is TGTGCCATCAGTGAGTCGGCGGGGGGGAGCGGTCAGCCCCAGCATTTT.

V usage is TRBV10-3 and J usage is TRBJ2-2; a weak D match, TRBD1 (5 bases). The V and J ends lost 0 bases and 6 bases respectively, with 8 bases between them. The CDR3 runs 14 residues. In germline, CDR1 is ENHRY, CDR2 SYGVKD. CDR3 loop: CAISESNRPGELFF. The CDR3 DNA reads as TGTGCCATCAGTGAGTCGAACAGGCCCGGGGAGCTGTTTTTT.

The rearrangement joins TRBV10-3 to TRBJ2-1; possibly TRBD2 for D (5 bases). The V gene's germline CDR1 is ENHRY and CDR2 SYGVKD. V was cut by 2 bases and J by 8 bases, with 16 bases left in between. This CDR3 spans 15 amino acids. The DNA for the CDR3 is TGTGCCATCAGTGAGCCGGGAATTGGTTCAGATGAGCAGTTCTTC. Amino acid sequence: CAISEPGIGSDEQFF.